This entry lists 28 T cell receptor beta chains sequenced from one sample in a study of blood T cell repertoires in COVID-19. The table came from immunoSEQ multiplex PCR; TCRdb's copy has only in-frame clones and leaves some out. Here the sample spans around 300,000 clones, approximately 90% being singletons. Source material: PBMCs or T cells enriched from blood (not recorded which). The receptor source for this set is a woman younger than 35 who had recovered from COVID-19.

This rearrangement joins TRBV28 to TRBJ2-7; TRBD1 agrees at 8 bases. The CDR3 extends over 16 amino acids. V dropped 8 bases and J dropped 7; count of bases not matched to a gene: 19. Germline V gene sequence: CDR1 MDHEN, CDR2 SYDVKM. The CDR3, as DNA: TGTGCCAGCGCCCCTTCCAGGGGGCGCGGTTACGGAGAGCAGTACTTC. Protein sequence: CASAPSRGRGYGEQYF.

This clone was seen just once. The chain employs TRBV28 and TRBJ2-7; D remains ambiguous. Trimming took off 5 bases at V and 3 bases at J, with 17 bases between the two ends. The germline gives CDR1 MDHEN, CDR2 SYDVKM. This CDR3 has 15 residues. The CDR3 loop reads CASSPLTPVSYEQYF. The CDR3 DNA reads as TGTGCCAGCAGTCCACTTACCCCCGTTAGCTACGAGCAGTACTTC.

The chain employs TRBV5-1 and TRBJ2-1; 11 positions match TRBD1. V shed 0 bases, J shed 9 bases, and the junction held 5 bases outside the gene matches. The germline gives CDR1 SGHRS, CDR2 YFSETQ. CDR3 length: 15 amino acids. Here the CDR3 reads CASSLAVGQGGEQFF. CDR3 nucleotide sequence: TGCGCCAGCAGCTTGGCCGTGGGACAGGGGGGTGAGCAGTTCTTC.

This clone was seen a few times. The chain carries TRBV5-3 and TRBJ1-5, with D perhaps matching TRBD1 (6 bases). TRBV5-3 is placed among ORFs of uncertain function. This CDR3 is built from 14 residues. The V and J ends lost 4 bases and 1 base respectively, with 9 bases between them. The CDR3: CARSGTPSNQPQHF. The DNA for the CDR3 is TGTGCCAGAAGCGGGACACCAAGCAATCAGCCCCAGCATTTT.

The chain uses TRBV19 and TRBJ1-1; D may be TRBD1 (5 bases). The CDR3 extends over 14 amino acids. V was clipped by 7 bases and J by 6 bases, with 18 bases between them. CDR1 LNHDA and CDR2 SQIVND come from the germline V gene (reference sequence). The CDR3 here is CASTYGSRVSEAFF. CDR3 nucleotide sequence: TGTGCCAGTACCTATGGATCCAGGGTCTCTGAAGCTTTCTTT.

The J gene is TRBJ2-3, the V gene TRBV29-1, with 7 bases fitting TRBD2. The germline V gene encodes CDR1 SQVTM and CDR2 ANQGSEA. The CDR3 length is 14 residues. J was trimmed by 0 bases and V by 7 bases; bases with no gene match: 7. CDR3 bases: TGCAGCGCCCGTAGCGGGTCTAGCACAGATACGCAGTATTTT. Protein product: CSARSGSSTDTQYF.

This chain joins TRBV5-4 and TRBJ2-1; tentatively, D is TRBD2 (7 bases). Germline V CDR1 and CDR2: SGHNT, YYREEE (reference sequence). The CDR3 runs 16 residues. Trimming pared 0 bases from V and 7 bases from J, leaving 17 bases between. The CDR3 sequence is CASSLGVGGLGNEQFF. The CDR3 DNA follows: TGTGCCAGCAGCTTGGGCGTCGGGGGGCTCGGGAATGAGCAGTTCTTC. The complete variable domain, with remaining parts taken from reference TRBV5-4 and TRBJ2-1, reads ETGVTQSPTHLIKTRGQQVTLRCSSQSGHNTVSWYQQALGQGPQFIFQYYREEENGRGNFPPRFSGLQFPNYSSELNVNALELDDSALYLCASSLGVGGLGNEQFFGPGTRLTVL.

The J gene is TRBJ1-5, the V gene TRBV3-1 (or the pseudogene TRBV3-2); 9 bases agree with TRBD1. With V trimmed by 1 base and J by 1 base, 8 bases remained unmatched. Germline loops: CDR1 LGHDT, CDR2 YNNKEL (reference sequence). The CDR3 runs to 18 residues. CDR3 region: CASSQALPGQGSNQPQHF. The DNA for the CDR3 is TGTGCCAGCAGCCAAGCCCTTCCGGGACAGGGAAGCAATCAGCCCCAGCATTTT.

For the CDR3, the DNA is TGTGCCAGCTCAGAGAGGAGGGGTGAGCAGTTCTTC. Translated, it gives CASSERRGEQFF. The chain is built from TRBV6-5 and TRBJ2-1; maybe TRBD2 (6 bases). With 8 bases removed from V and 9 bases from J, the gap between germline ends came to 14 bases. Germline-derived CDR1 and CDR2 are MNHEY and SVGAGI. The CDR3 is 12 residues long.

This sequence joins TRBV6-5 and TRBJ1-1; D might be TRBD1 (5 bases). Germline CDR1 reads MNHEY; CDR2 reads SVGAGI. V shed 2 bases and J shed 4 bases, with 14 bases lying between them. CDR3 size: 15 residues. The CDR3 spells CASSYAGGAGTEAFF. The CDR3 nucleotides read TGTGCCAGCAGTTACGCGGGAGGGGCGGGCACTGAAGCTTTCTTT.

The genes are TRBV19 and TRBJ1-1, with 12 bases matching TRBD1. Germline V gene sequence: CDR1 LNHDA, CDR2 SQIVND (reference sequence). The CDR3 extends over 14 amino acids. The V segment lost 8 bases and the J segment 5 bases; nucleotides outside the gene matches: 6. The CDR3 is CASGGTGGETEAFF. The CDR3 DNA reads TGTGCCAGTGGGGGGACAGGGGGCGAGACTGAAGCTTTCTTT.

This rearrangement joins TRBV28 to TRBJ2-3, with 10 bases that match TRBD2. The CDR3 loop spans 21 amino acids. CDR1 is MDHEN, CDR2 SYDVKM, per germline. The V segment lost 5 bases and the J segment 2 bases; nucleotides outside the gene matches: 22. The CDR3 protein is CASSTLRRPGLAGDYTDTQYF. CDR3 DNA sequence: TGTGCCAGCAGTACATTACGACGGCCTGGGCTAGCGGGGGATTACACAGATACGCAGTATTTT.

The gene calls are TRBV18 and TRBJ1-5, with D perhaps matching TRBD1 (5 bases). The CDR3 loop spans 14 amino acids. Trimming stripped 8 bases from V and 4 bases from J, with 15 bases between. CDR1 is KGHSH and CDR2 is LQKENI in the germline V gene. CDR3 DNA: TGTGCCAGCGGAGCGACAGATTCAAATCAGCCCCAGCATTTT. This encodes CASGATDSNQPQHF.

This rearrangement joins TRBV6-5 to TRBJ2-5, with 8 bases matching TRBD1. Germline V gene lookup returns CDR1 MNHEY and CDR2 SVGAGI. CDR3 length: 14 amino acids. The V gene end was trimmed by 6 bases and the J gene end by 5 bases; junction bases not matched to a gene: 8. The CDR3 region is CASRLPGGRETQYF. The CDR3 nucleotides are TGTGCCAGCAGACTCCCAGGGGGCCGCGAGACCCAGTACTTC.

The V gene is TRBV6-6, the J gene TRBJ1-5; D unresolved. This CDR3 is 14 amino acids long. The germline V and J ends were trimmed by 0 bases and 7 bases, with 10 bases remaining between them. Germline CDR1 and CDR2: MNHNY and SVGAGI (reference sequence). Here the CDR3 reads CASSYSALRQPQHF. The CDR3 bases are TGTGCCAGCAGTTACTCGGCGCTGAGGCAGCCCCAGCATTTT.

The rearrangement joins TRBV6-6 to TRBJ2-7; D possibly corresponds to TRBD2 (7 bases). This CDR3 region has 14 residues. V gave up 7 bases and J gave up 1 base, with 14 bases separating them. Germline lookup yields CDR1 MNHNY and CDR2 SVGAGI (reference sequence). The CDR3 loop reads CASTYGGASYEQYF. CDR3 DNA sequence: TGTGCCAGCACATATGGGGGGGCTTCCTACGAGCAGTACTTC.

The chain employs TRBV10-1 and TRBJ2-3; 12 nucleotides align to TRBD2. The CDR3 is 17 residues long. CDR1 is WNHNN, CDR2 SYGVQD, per germline (reference sequence). V trimming: 0 bases; J trimming: 3 bases; junction bases outside the gene matches: 4. The DNA of the CDR3 is TGCGCCAGCAGTGAGTCGCTAGCGGGGGGGCCAACAGATACGCAGTATTTT. This sequence encodes CASSESLAGGPTDTQYF.

The CDR3 reads CASSYRGDYYNEQFF. Written as DNA, the CDR3 is TGTGCCAGCAGCTACCGCGGGGATTACTACAATGAGCAGTTCTTC. The V call is TRBV3-1 (or the pseudogene TRBV3-2), the J call TRBJ2-1, with D possibly TRBD2 on 6 matching bases. The CDR3 loop spans 15 amino acids. Trimming stripped 5 bases from V and 3 bases from J, with 14 bases between. CDR1 and CDR2 (germline): LGHDT, YNNKEL (reference sequence).

J is TRBJ1-2 and V is TRBV30; D is unclear. The CDR3 contains 13 residues. CDR1 is GTSNPN and CDR2 is SVGIG in the germline V gene (reference sequence). Trimming cost V 1 base and J 4 bases, with 10 bases left between them. The chain's CDR3 is CAWSDGELYGYTF. The CDR3 DNA reads as TGTGCCTGGAGTGACGGAGAACTCTATGGCTACACCTTC.

The chain is built from TRBV20-1 and TRBJ2-1; 8 nucleotides line up with TRBD2. Germline loops: CDR1 DFQATT, CDR2 SNEGSKA (reference sequence). V was clipped by 3 bases and J by 4 bases; unmatched bases: 8. This CDR3 region has 15 residues. CDR3 amino acids: CSASGRGVGYNEQFF. CDR3 in DNA: TGCAGTGCTAGTGGGCGGGGGGTCGGTTACAATGAGCAGTTCTTC.

The V and J genes are TRBV4-1 and TRBJ2-3; D might be TRBD2 (6 bases). V was clipped by 3 bases and J by 0 bases, with 16 bases between them. CDR3 length: 17 amino acids. Germline CDR1 and CDR2: MGHRA and YSYEKL. CDR3 sequence reads: CASSHPSGSTSTDTQYF. In DNA, the CDR3 is TGCGCCAGCAGCCATCCCTCCGGGAGCACTAGCACAGATACGCAGTATTTT.

The chain recombines TRBV25-1 with TRBJ2-1; possible D gene TRBD1, 6 bases. The V end was cut by 5 bases, the J end by 5 bases, with 13 bases between. The length of the CDR3 is 14 residues. CDR1 is MGHDK, CDR2 SYGVNS, per germline. The CDR3 region is CASSNKDSHNEQFF. The CDR3 nucleotides read TGTGCCAGCAGTAACAAGGACAGCCACAATGAGCAGTTCTTC.

The chain is built from TRBV5-8 and TRBJ1-2; D is unclear. V was trimmed by 1 base and J by 4 bases, leaving 11 bases between them. This CDR3 is built from 14 residues. CDR1 and CDR2 (germline): SGHTS, YDEGEE. In DNA, the CDR3 is TGTGCCAGCAGCTTGTATTCCAGTATCTATGGCTACACCTTC. Translating gives CASSLYSSIYGYTF.

This sequence joins TRBV15 and TRBJ1-1; TRBD1 is a possible D gene (6 bases). The CDR3 runs 14 residues. The V end was cut by 7 bases, the J end by 3 bases, with 15 bases between. Germline V lookup: CDR1 LNHNV, CDR2 YYDKDF (reference sequence). Written as DNA, the CDR3 is TGTGCCACCATCGACAGGAGTCGTGACACTGAAGCTTTCTTT. It is translated as CATIDRSRDTEAFF. Combining the CDR3 with reference TRBV15 and TRBJ1-1 gives the whole variable domain DAMVIQNPRYQVTQFGKPVTLSCSQTLNHNVMYWYQQKSSQAPKLLFHYYDKDFNNEADTPDNFQSRRPNTSFCFLDIRSPGLGDTAMYLCATIDRSRDTEAFFGQGTRLTVV.

The chain joins TRBV7-9 to TRBJ1-6; D not resolved. The V end was cut by 6 bases, the J end by 6 bases, with 9 bases between. Germline V gene lookup returns CDR1 SEHNR and CDR2 FQNEAQ (reference sequence). This CDR3 has 13 residues. This chain's CDR3 is CASRYSGNSPLHF. In nucleotides, the CDR3 is TGTGCCAGCAGGTACAGTGGTAATTCACCCCTCCACTTT.

The rearrangement uses TRBV14 and TRBJ1-6; D is perhaps TRBD1 (5 bases). V dropped 5 bases and J dropped 7 bases, with 9 bases sitting between them. This CDR3 region has 13 residues. In germline, CDR1 is SGHDN, CDR2 FVKESK. This chain's CDR3 is CASSSGINSPLHF. As DNA, the CDR3 is TGTGCCAGCAGCTCAGGGATCAATTCACCCCTCCACTTT.

This clone turned up a few times. This sequence joins TRBV4-1 and TRBJ1-2; 7 bases map to TRBD1. With V trimmed by 5 bases and J by 10 bases, 7 bases remained unmatched. Germline V gives CDR1 MGHRA, CDR2 YSYEKL. The CDR3 covers 12 residues. The CDR3 DNA is TGCGCCAGCAGCTCCCGACAGGGCCTCTACACCTTC. Translated: CASSSRQGLYTF.

The chain is built from TRBV6-4 and TRBJ2-7; 9 bases are shared with TRBD1. Germline V gene sequence: CDR1 MRHNA, CDR2 SNTAGT. This CDR3 has 13 residues. Trimming at V came to 6 bases and at J to 4 bases, leaving 4 bases not matched to a gene. CDR3 residues: CASSSGQGYEQYF. In nucleotides, the CDR3 is TGTGCCAGCAGCTCAGGACAGGGGTACGAGCAGTACTTC.